These T cell receptor beta chains were read from a single sample in a study of identical twins. TCRdb processed the 5' RACE reads anew with MiXCR; each CDR3 protein has one entry. The sample consists of approximately 350,000 distinct CDR3 sequences, roughly 12% of them appearing once. This sample also belongs to another study, concerning yellow fever vaccine responses in identical twins.

Sequenced input: CD8+ T cells sorted from blood. The receptors originated from a woman under 30 in good health. Both conserved end residues are part of each CDR3. D genes are given only for firm matches. Some rows have no size entry. The others give once, few or many, or a class for an expanded clone.

abundance: few; d_gene: TRBD1; j_gene: TRBJ2-2; v_gene: TRBV5-1; CDR3aa: CASRGQGKNTGELFF; CDR3nt: TGCGCCAGCAGAGGACAGGGCAAAAACACCGGGGAGCTGTTTTTT
abundance: few; d_gene: NA; j_gene: TRBJ2-3; v_gene: TRBV7-9; CDR3aa: CASRVGRSVTDTQYF; CDR3nt: TGTGCCAGTAGAGTTGGGCGCTCGGTCACAGATACGCAGTATTTT
abundance: NA; d_gene: NA; j_gene: TRBJ2-7; v_gene: TRBV12-3/TRBV12-4; CDR3aa: CASSFGRETYEQYF; CDR3nt: TGTGCCAGCAGTTTCGGACGGGAGACCTACGAGCAGTACTTC
abundance: many; d_gene: TRBD2; j_gene: TRBJ2-2; v_gene: TRBV12-3/TRBV12-4; CDR3aa: CASSLRLAPPGELFF; CDR3nt: TGTGCCAGCAGTCTTCGACTAGCCCCACCTGGGGAGCTGTTTTTT
abundance: few; d_gene: NA; j_gene: TRBJ2-1; v_gene: TRBV5-1; CDR3aa: CASSLARRVSSSYNEQFF; CDR3nt: TGCGCCAGCAGCTTGGCCCGGCGTGTGAGTTCCTCCTACAATGAGCAGTTCTTC
abundance: many; d_gene: NA; j_gene: TRBJ2-1; v_gene: TRBV9; CDR3aa: CASSPGLAHYNEQFF; CDR3nt: TGTGCCAGCAGCCCCGGGCTAGCGCATTACAATGAGCAGTTCTTC
abundance: NA; d_gene: TRBD1; j_gene: TRBJ2-2; v_gene: TRBV12-3/TRBV12-4; CDR3aa: CASSWTGSNTGELFF; CDR3nt: TGTGCCAGCAGTTGGACAGGGTCAAACACCGGGGAGCTGTTTTTT
abundance: NA; d_gene: TRBD2; j_gene: TRBJ2-1; v_gene: TRBV6-5; CDR3aa: CASSYPGLAGDEQFF; CDR3nt: TGTGCCAGCAGTTACCCGGGACTAGCGGGAGATGAGCAGTTCTTC
abundance: few; d_gene: NA; j_gene: TRBJ2-2; v_gene: TRBV20-1; CDR3aa: CSATTTFSNTGELFF; CDR3nt: TGCAGTGCGACCACTACCTTCTCCAACACCGGGGAGCTGTTTTTT
abundance: NA; d_gene: NA; j_gene: TRBJ2-1; v_gene: TRBV5-4; CDR3aa: CATSLQDEQFF; CDR3nt: TGTGCCACGTCCCTCCAGGATGAGCAGTTCTTC
abundance: NA; d_gene: TRBD1; j_gene: TRBJ2-5; v_gene: TRBV20-1; CDR3aa: CSARFRDSQETQYF; CDR3nt: TGCAGTGCTAGATTTCGGGACAGCCAAGAGACCCAGTACTTC
abundance: NA; d_gene: NA; j_gene: TRBJ2-5; v_gene: TRBV20-1; CDR3aa: CSARVRAGPSGETQYF; CDR3nt: TGCAGTGCTAGAGTGAGGGCAGGACCCAGTGGAGAGACCCAGTACTTC
abundance: NA; d_gene: NA; j_gene: TRBJ1-1; v_gene: TRBV5-6; CDR3aa: CASSPHPGKNTEAFF; CDR3nt: TGTGCCAGCAGCCCACATCCCGGCAAGAACACTGAAGCTTTCTTT
abundance: NA; d_gene: TRBD2; j_gene: TRBJ2-2; v_gene: TRBV14; CDR3aa: CASSQDRTSGIRGLFF; CDR3nt: TGTGCCAGCAGCCAAGACCGGACTAGCGGGATTCGGGGTCTGTTTTTT
abundance: NA; d_gene: NA; j_gene: TRBJ2-1; v_gene: TRBV5-6; CDR3aa: CASGKGEQFF; CDR3nt: TGTGCCAGCGGAAAGGGTGAGCAGTTCTTC
abundance: few; d_gene: NA; j_gene: TRBJ2-5; v_gene: TRBV10-3; CDR3aa: CAISGRQGAGSDEETQYF; CDR3nt: TGTGCCATCAGTGGGCGCCAGGGTGCAGGTTCTGACGAAGAGACCCAGTACTTC
abundance: few; d_gene: TRBD1; j_gene: TRBJ2-1; v_gene: TRBV4-1; CDR3aa: CASSLRDRADEQFF; CDR3nt: TGCGCCAGCAGCCTCCGGGACAGGGCAGATGAGCAGTTCTTC
abundance: many; d_gene: TRBD2; j_gene: TRBJ2-7; v_gene: TRBV20-1; CDR3aa: CSARRTSGFYEQYF; CDR3nt: TGCAGTGCTAGGCGGACTAGCGGGTTCTACGAGCAGTACTTC
abundance: few; d_gene: NA; j_gene: TRBJ2-5; v_gene: TRBV9; CDR3aa: CASSVESGYYQETQYF; CDR3nt: TGTGCCAGCAGCGTAGAAAGCGGGTACTACCAAGAGACCCAGTACTTC
abundance: few; d_gene: TRBD2; j_gene: TRBJ2-1; v_gene: TRBV15; CDR3aa: CATSSQTSGRPHEQFF; CDR3nt: TGTGCCACCAGCAGCCAAACTAGCGGGAGGCCACATGAGCAGTTCTTC
abundance: few; d_gene: NA; j_gene: TRBJ2-5; v_gene: TRBV28; CDR3aa: CASRANRWGSQETQYF; CDR3nt: TGTGCCAGCAGGGCCAACAGGTGGGGGTCCCAAGAGACCCAGTACTTC
abundance: NA; d_gene: TRBD1; j_gene: TRBJ2-5; v_gene: TRBV7-6; CDR3aa: CASSAGTGRQETQYF; CDR3nt: TGTGCCAGCAGCGCCGGGACAGGGAGGCAAGAGACCCAGTACTTC
abundance: few; d_gene: TRBD1; j_gene: TRBJ1-1; v_gene: TRBV7-9; CDR3aa: CASSQLTGVTEAFF; CDR3nt: TGTGCCAGCAGTCAACTCACAGGGGTTACTGAAGCTTTCTTT
abundance: NA; d_gene: NA; j_gene: TRBJ2-7; v_gene: TRBV28; CDR3aa: CASSFPSSEQYF; CDR3nt: TGTGCCAGCAGTTTCCCCTCGAGTGAGCAGTACTTC
abundance: NA; d_gene: NA; j_gene: TRBJ2-7; v_gene: TRBV27; CDR3aa: CASSHGRLSYEQYF; CDR3nt: TGTGCCAGCAGTCACGGACGGCTCTCCTACGAGCAGTACTTC
abundance: few; d_gene: NA; j_gene: TRBJ2-1; v_gene: TRBV15; CDR3aa: CATSSRTVNEQFF; CDR3nt: TGTGCCACCAGCAGCCGGACAGTCAATGAGCAGTTCTTC
abundance: NA; d_gene: TRBD1; j_gene: TRBJ2-7; v_gene: TRBV11-2; CDR3aa: CASSPRDRVIEQYF; CDR3nt: TGTGCCAGCAGCCCCAGGGACAGGGTTATCGAGCAGTACTTC
abundance: NA; d_gene: NA; j_gene: TRBJ1-5; v_gene: TRBV2; CDR3aa: CASHDTNQPQHF; CDR3nt: TGTGCCAGCCATGACACGAATCAGCCCCAGCATTTT
abundance: NA; d_gene: NA; j_gene: TRBJ1-1; v_gene: TRBV29-1; CDR3aa: CSVGATGYTEAFF; CDR3nt: TGCAGCGTTGGTGCAACAGGGTACACTGAAGCTTTCTTT
abundance: many; d_gene: NA; j_gene: TRBJ1-4; v_gene: TRBV5-1; CDR3aa: CASSLAIRDGEKLFF; CDR3nt: TGCGCCAGCAGCTTGGCCATACGGGACGGGGAAAAACTGTTTTTT
abundance: few; d_gene: NA; j_gene: TRBJ1-1; v_gene: TRBV27; CDR3aa: CASSLQREAFF; CDR3nt: TGTGCCAGCAGTTTGCAGCGAGAAGCTTTCTTT
abundance: NA; d_gene: NA; j_gene: TRBJ2-3; v_gene: TRBV7-9; CDR3aa: CASSPGDSFTDTQYF; CDR3nt: TGTGCCAGCAGCCCGGGGGACTCTTTCACAGATACGCAGTATTTT
abundance: NA; d_gene: TRBD2; j_gene: TRBJ2-1; v_gene: TRBV12-3/TRBV12-4; CDR3aa: CASSPLADEQFF; CDR3nt: TGTGCCAGCAGCCCTCTAGCGGATGAGCAGTTCTTC
abundance: few; d_gene: NA; j_gene: TRBJ2-1; v_gene: TRBV20-1; CDR3aa: CSASLTGSSYNEQFF; CDR3nt: TGCAGTGCCTCCCTAACGGGGAGCTCCTACAATGAGCAGTTCTTC
abundance: NA; d_gene: NA; j_gene: TRBJ2-6; v_gene: TRBV3-1; CDR3aa: CASSQEWGAQNVLTF; CDR3nt: TGTGCCAGCAGCCAAGAGTGGGGGGCGCAGAACGTCCTGACTTTC
abundance: few; d_gene: NA; j_gene: TRBJ2-5; v_gene: TRBV29-1; CDR3aa: CSAEGGLGAGETQYF; CDR3nt: TGCAGCGCTGAGGGGGGGCTCGGGGCGGGAGAGACCCAGTACTTC
abundance: NA; d_gene: NA; j_gene: TRBJ2-5; v_gene: TRBV5-5; CDR3aa: CASSLELRPRGAETQYF; CDR3nt: TGTGCCAGCAGCTTGGAGTTGCGGCCAAGGGGTGCGGAGACCCAGTACTTC
abundance: NA; d_gene: TRBD1; j_gene: TRBJ1-1; v_gene: TRBV6-5; CDR3aa: CASSYYKRGGADTEAFF; CDR3nt: TGTGCCAGCAGTTACTACAAACGAGGGGGCGCCGACACTGAAGCTTTCTTT
abundance: NA; d_gene: NA; j_gene: TRBJ2-3; v_gene: TRBV28; CDR3aa: CASSFPTDLSTDTQYF; CDR3nt: TGTGCCAGCAGTTTCCCGACCGATCTCTCCACAGATACGCAGTATTTT
abundance: NA; d_gene: NA; j_gene: TRBJ2-7; v_gene: TRBV20-1; CDR3aa: CSAMFSYEQYF; CDR3nt: TGCAGTGCTATGTTCTCCTACGAGCAGTACTTC
abundance: few; d_gene: NA; j_gene: TRBJ2-2; v_gene: TRBV4-2; CDR3aa: CASSQESDSYTGELFF; CDR3nt: TGTGCCAGCAGCCAAGAGTCGGACAGTTACACCGGGGAGCTGTTTTTT
abundance: NA; d_gene: TRBD2; j_gene: TRBJ2-1; v_gene: TRBV5-1; CDR3aa: CASSLSLGLAGGPGSYNEQFF; CDR3nt: TGCGCCAGCAGTTTAAGTTTGGGACTAGCGGGAGGGCCGGGCTCCTACAATGAGCAGTTCTTC
abundance: NA; d_gene: NA; j_gene: TRBJ2-2; v_gene: TRBV20-1; CDR3aa: CSARDWRQGGGELFF; CDR3nt: TGCAGTGCTAGAGATTGGCGACAGGGAGGCGGGGAGCTGTTTTTT
abundance: few; d_gene: NA; j_gene: TRBJ1-5; v_gene: TRBV2; CDR3aa: CASSTPYSNQPQHF; CDR3nt: TGTGCCAGCTCGACACCTTATAGCAATCAGCCCCAGCATTTT
abundance: many; d_gene: TRBD1; j_gene: TRBJ2-1; v_gene: TRBV5-1; CDR3aa: CASSLEGTGAGEQFF; CDR3nt: TGCGCCAGCAGCTTGGAAGGGACAGGGGCGGGTGAGCAGTTCTTC
abundance: many; d_gene: TRBD2; j_gene: TRBJ2-3; v_gene: TRBV28; CDR3aa: CASSSIAGDTQYF; CDR3nt: TGTGCCAGCAGTTCCATAGCGGGAGATACGCAGTATTTT
abundance: few; d_gene: TRBD2; j_gene: TRBJ2-7; v_gene: TRBV28; CDR3aa: CASSFGGLAGRSSYEQYF; CDR3nt: TGTGCCAGCAGTTTTGGAGGACTAGCGGGTCGTAGCTCCTACGAGCAGTACTTC
abundance: NA; d_gene: TRBD2; j_gene: TRBJ2-7; v_gene: TRBV27; CDR3aa: CASKLAGGNNEQYF; CDR3nt: TGTGCCAGCAAGCTAGCGGGAGGTAATAACGAGCAGTACTTC
abundance: few; d_gene: TRBD2; j_gene: TRBJ2-2; v_gene: TRBV12-3/TRBV12-4; CDR3aa: CASSLEGGSSSGELFF; CDR3nt: TGTGCCAGCAGTTTAGAGGGCGGGAGTTCCTCCGGGGAGCTGTTTTTT
abundance: NA; d_gene: TRBD2; j_gene: TRBJ2-3; v_gene: TRBV6-1; CDR3aa: CASSDLREARLADTQYF; CDR3nt: TGTGCCAGCAGTGATTTGCGGGAGGCAAGGTTGGCAGATACGCAGTATTTT
abundance: few; d_gene: TRBD1; j_gene: TRBJ1-6; v_gene: TRBV7-8; CDR3aa: CASSQGQAFYNSPLHF; CDR3nt: TGTGCCAGCAGCCAAGGACAGGCCTTCTATAATTCACCCCTCCACTTT
abundance: few; d_gene: NA; j_gene: TRBJ2-1; v_gene: TRBV6-2/TRBV6-3; CDR3aa: CASSETQEYNEQFF; CDR3nt: TGTGCCAGCAGCGAAACACAGGAATACAATGAGCAGTTCTTC
abundance: few; d_gene: NA; j_gene: TRBJ2-3; v_gene: TRBV4-1; CDR3aa: CASSQPRRGTDTQYF; CDR3nt: TGCGCCAGCAGCCAACCTAGGAGAGGCACAGATACGCAGTATTTT
abundance: few; d_gene: NA; j_gene: TRBJ1-5; v_gene: TRBV27; CDR3aa: CASSLSGGPNQPQHF; CDR3nt: TGTGCCAGCAGTTTATCCGGCGGACCGAATCAGCCCCAGCATTTT
abundance: few; d_gene: TRBD2; j_gene: TRBJ2-7; v_gene: TRBV11-2; CDR3aa: CASSFLAATYEQYF; CDR3nt: TGTGCCAGCAGCTTTCTAGCGGCGACCTACGAGCAGTACTTC
abundance: few; d_gene: TRBD2; j_gene: TRBJ2-3; v_gene: TRBV7-8; CDR3aa: CASSSGLAYSTDTQYF; CDR3nt: TGTGCCAGCAGCTCAGGACTAGCCTATAGCACAGATACGCAGTATTTT
abundance: few; d_gene: NA; j_gene: TRBJ2-1; v_gene: TRBV12-3/TRBV12-4; CDR3aa: CASSLGSPGVQQFF; CDR3nt: TGTGCCAGCAGTTTAGGTTCCCCGGGGGTACAGCAGTTCTTC
abundance: NA; d_gene: NA; j_gene: TRBJ2-5; v_gene: TRBV20-1; CDR3aa: CSARDPGEQETQYF; CDR3nt: TGCAGTGCTAGAGATCCGGGGGAACAAGAGACCCAGTACTTC
abundance: NA; d_gene: NA; j_gene: TRBJ2-7; v_gene: TRBV6-5; CDR3aa: CASSYGRNTYEQYF; CDR3nt: TGTGCCAGCAGTTACGGGAGGAATACCTACGAGCAGTACTTC
abundance: few; d_gene: TRBD2; j_gene: TRBJ2-3; v_gene: TRBV5-1; CDR3aa: CASSLLGLAGVEDTQYF; CDR3nt: TGCGCCAGCAGCTTGCTGGGACTAGCGGGAGTTGAAGATACGCAGTATTTT